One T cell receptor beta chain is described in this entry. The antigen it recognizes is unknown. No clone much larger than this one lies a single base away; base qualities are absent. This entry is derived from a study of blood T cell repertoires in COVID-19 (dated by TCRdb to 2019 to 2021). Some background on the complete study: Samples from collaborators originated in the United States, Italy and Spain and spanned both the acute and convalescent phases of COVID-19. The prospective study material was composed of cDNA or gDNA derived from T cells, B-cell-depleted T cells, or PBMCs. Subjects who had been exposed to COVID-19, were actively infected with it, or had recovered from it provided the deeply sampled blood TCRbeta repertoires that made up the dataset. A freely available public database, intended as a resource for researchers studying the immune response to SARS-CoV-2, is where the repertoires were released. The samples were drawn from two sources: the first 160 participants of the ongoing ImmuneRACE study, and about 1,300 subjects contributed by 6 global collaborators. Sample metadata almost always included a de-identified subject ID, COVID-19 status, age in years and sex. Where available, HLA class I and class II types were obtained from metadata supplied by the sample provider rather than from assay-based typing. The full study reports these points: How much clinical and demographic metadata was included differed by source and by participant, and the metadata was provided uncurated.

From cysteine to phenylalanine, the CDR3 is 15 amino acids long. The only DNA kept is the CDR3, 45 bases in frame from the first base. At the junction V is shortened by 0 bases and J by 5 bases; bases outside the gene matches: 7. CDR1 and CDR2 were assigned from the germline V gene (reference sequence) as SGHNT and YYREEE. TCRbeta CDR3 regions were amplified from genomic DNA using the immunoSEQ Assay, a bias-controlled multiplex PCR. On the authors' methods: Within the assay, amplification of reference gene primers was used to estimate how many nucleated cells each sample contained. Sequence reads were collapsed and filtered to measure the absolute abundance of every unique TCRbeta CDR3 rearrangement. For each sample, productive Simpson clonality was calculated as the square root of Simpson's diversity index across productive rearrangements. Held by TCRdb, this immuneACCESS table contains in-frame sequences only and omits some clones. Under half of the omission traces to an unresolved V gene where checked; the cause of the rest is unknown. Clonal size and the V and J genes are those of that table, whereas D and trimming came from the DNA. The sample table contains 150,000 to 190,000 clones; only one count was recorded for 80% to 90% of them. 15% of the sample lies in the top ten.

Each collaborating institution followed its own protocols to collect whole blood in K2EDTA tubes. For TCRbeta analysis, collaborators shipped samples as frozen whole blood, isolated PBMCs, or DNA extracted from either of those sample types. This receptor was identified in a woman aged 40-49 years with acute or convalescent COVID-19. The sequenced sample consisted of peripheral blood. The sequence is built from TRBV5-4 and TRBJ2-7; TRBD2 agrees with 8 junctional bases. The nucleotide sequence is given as TGTGCCAGCAGCTTGGGCCAGCGGGGGTACGACGAGCAGTACTTC. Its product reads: CASSLGQRGYDEQYF.